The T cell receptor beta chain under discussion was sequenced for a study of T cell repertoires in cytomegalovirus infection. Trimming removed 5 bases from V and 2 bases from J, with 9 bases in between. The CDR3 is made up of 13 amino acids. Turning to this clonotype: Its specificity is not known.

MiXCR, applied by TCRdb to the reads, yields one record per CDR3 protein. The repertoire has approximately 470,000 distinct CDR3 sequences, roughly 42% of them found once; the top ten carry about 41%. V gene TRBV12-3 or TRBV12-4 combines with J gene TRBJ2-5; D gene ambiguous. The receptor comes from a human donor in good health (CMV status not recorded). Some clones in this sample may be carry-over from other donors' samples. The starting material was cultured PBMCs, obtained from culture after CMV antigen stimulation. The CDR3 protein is CASSASGQETQYF. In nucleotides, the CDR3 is TGTGCCAGCAGTGCCTCCGGACAAGAGACCCAGTACTTC.